The 9 T cell receptor beta chains below were found in one sample sequenced in a study of control samples from healthy donors and cancer patients. Generated by immunoSEQ multiplex PCR, the TCRdb table keeps only in-frame clones and is missing some. The sample lists some 140,000 clones, just under 95% occurring once. Sequencing used blood. Receptors were obtained from a man aged 30 to 45 in good health.

J is TRBJ1-5 and V is TRBV28; possibly TRBD1 for D (5 bases). CDR1 and CDR2 (germline): MDHEN, SYDVKM. The CDR3 is made up of 16 amino acids. V gave up 8 bases and J gave up 3 bases, with 20 bases separating them. Written as DNA, the CDR3 is TGTGCCAGCTCCCATCCGGGACGGGCAAACAATCAGCCCCAGCATTTT. This gives the protein CASSHPGRANNQPQHF. The full variable domain, completed using reference TRBV28 and TRBJ1-5, is DVKVTQSSRYLVKRTGEKVFLECVQDMDHENMFWYRQDPGLGLRLIYFSYDVKMKEKGDIPEGYSVSREKKERFSLILESASTNQTSMYLCASSHPGRANNQPQHFGDGTRLSIL.

The gene calls are TRBV27 and TRBJ1-1, with a possible D match to TRBD1 (5 bases). The CDR3 sequence is 13 residues long. Looked up from germline, CDR1 is MNHEY and CDR2 is SMNVEV (reference sequence). Trimming removed 6 bases from V and 4 bases from J, with 12 bases in between. The CDR3 sequence is CASRRAGGTEAFF. The CDR3 nucleotides read TGTGCCAGCAGAAGAGCGGGGGGCACTGAAGCTTTCTTT.

CDR3 sequence (DNA): TGTGCCAGCAGCCTCAGGGGATCGGTGGGAACCGGGGAGCTGTTTTTT. Translating gives CASSLRGSVGTGELFF. The chain recombines TRBV7-2 with TRBJ2-2; TRBD1 might be the D (6 bases). The CDR3 extends over 16 amino acids. CDR1 SGHTA and CDR2 FQGNSA come from the germline V gene. V lost 5 bases and J lost 5, with 18 bases in between.

This clone was found once. The CDR3 sequence: CASRLDRATYGYTF. The CDR3 bases are TGTGCCAGCAGGTTGGACAGGGCTACCTATGGCTACACCTTC. The gene calls are TRBV2 and TRBJ1-2; TRBD1 matches at 8 bases. The CDR3 runs 14 residues. Germline CDR1 reads SNHLY; CDR2 reads FYNNEI. V gave up 6 bases and J gave up 4 bases; unmatched junction bases: 7.

The CDR3 protein is CASSATSGRETQYF. CDR3 sequence (DNA): TGTGCCAGCAGCGCCACTAGCGGGAGGGAGACCCAGTACTTC. The V call is TRBV9, the J call TRBJ2-5, with TRBD2 matching over 12 bases. CDR1 and CDR2 from the germline V gene are SGDLS and YYNGEE. The CDR3 has 14 residues. V trimming: 3 bases; J trimming: 5 bases; junction bases outside the gene matches: 2.

This chain joins TRBV6-6 and TRBJ2-1; D possibly corresponds to TRBD1 (6 bases). CDR3 length: 14 amino acids. The V gene lost 0 bases and the J gene lost 4 bases, with 7 bases spanning the gap. CDR1 and CDR2 (germline): MNHNY, SVGAGI (reference sequence). The CDR3 nucleotides read TGTGCCAGCAGTTACTCCGGACAGTACAATGAGCAGTTCTTC. Protein: CASSYSGQYNEQFF.

The genes are TRBV5-6 and TRBJ1-2, with TRBD1 as a possible D gene (5 bases). V lost 0 bases and J 0 bases, leaving 12 bases between the germline ends. Germline V gives CDR1 SGHDT, CDR2 YYEEEE. The CDR3 length is 16 residues. The CDR3 DNA reads as TGTGCCAGCAGCTTGGCTCCGGGGCATGCTAACTATGGCTACACCTTC. Translating it yields CASSLAPGHANYGYTF.

The chain is built from TRBV6-1 and TRBJ2-7, with a possible D match to TRBD2 (6 bases). Germline V lookup: CDR1 MNHNS, CDR2 SASEGT. The CDR3 is made up of 14 amino acids. V was cut by 3 bases and J by 1 base, with 10 bases left in between. In DNA form, the CDR3 reads TGTGCCAGCAGTGATTGGGGGGAATCCTACGAGCAGTACTTC. Protein product: CASSDWGESYEQYF.

The CDR3 is CASSLDSQPQHF. The DNA for the CDR3 is TGTGCCAGCAGTTTGGACAGTCAGCCCCAGCATTTT. The chain employs TRBV12-3 or TRBV12-4 and TRBJ1-5, with D possibly being TRBD1 (6 bases). Trimming left V 3 bases short and J 6 bases short, with 6 bases between. The CDR3 runs to 12 residues.